The TCR beta chain under discussion was sequenced for a study of neoadjuvant anti-PD-1 for oral cavity cancer. Study-level information: Patients without progression received a fourth nivolumab dose around day 43, then surgical resection on days 50-56.

Germline CDR1 MNHEY, CDR2 SVGAGI. After removal of 7 bases from V and 7 bases from J, the junction contained 5 bases not matched to a gene. CDR3 length equals 12 residues. PBMC libraries mostly used around 460 ng of input genomic DNA, with six replicates per sample. The data were produced by immunoSEQ multiplex PCR, yet TCRdb's version contains in-frame clones alone and is incomplete. The sample lists 13,000 to 15,000 clones, around 62% occurring once. Sequencing was performed on PBMCs, taken before nivolumab (anti-PD-1) treatment. This TCR was recovered from a person between 35 and 79 years old with oral cavity squamous cell carcinoma. The chain couples TRBV6-5 to TRBJ1-2; TRBD1 agrees at 8 bases. CDR3 loop: CASTLTGGGYTF. As DNA, the CDR3 is TGTGCCAGCACTCTTACAGGGGGTGGCTACACCTTC.